The 17 T cell receptor beta chains listed next were all sequenced from one sample in a study of OX40 agonist ivuxolimab in advanced cancers. TCRdb keeps only in-frame clones here, not all; method: immunoSEQ multiplex PCR. The sample records roughly 25,000 clones, around two thirds being singletons. The sequencing here drew on CD4+ or CD8+ T cells sorted from blood, taken in a trial of the OX40 agonist ivuxolimab. Source of these receptors: an adult with an advanced solid tumor such as melanoma, head and neck, liver or kidney cancer.

The chain combines TRBV11-2 with TRBJ1-2; 9 nucleotides match TRBD1. V was clipped by 4 bases and J by 6 bases; unmatched bases: 12. The length of the CDR3 is 16 residues. The germline V gene has CDR1 SGHAT and CDR2 FQNNGV. The CDR3 DNA sequence: TGTGCCAGCAGCTACAACAGGGGGCTAGCTCTGGATGGCTACACCTTC. Residues: CASSYNRGLALDGYTF.

This chain links TRBV5-5 with TRBJ2-2; no clear D gene. The CDR3 covers 14 residues. The germline V gene encodes CDR1 SGHKS and CDR2 YYEKEE (reference sequence). With 4 bases removed from V and 8 bases from J, the gap between germline ends came to 15 bases. CDR3 in DNA: TGTGCCAGCAGCCTATACAAGTCTTCGGGGGAGCTGTTTTTT. It is translated as CASSLYKSSGELFF.

This clone was counted once. V gene TRBV9 combines with J gene TRBJ2-1; 12 bases are shared with TRBD2. V was clipped by 2 bases and J by 5 bases; unmatched bases: 8. The CDR3 has 17 amino acids. The germline gives CDR1 SGDLS, CDR2 YYNGEE. The CDR3 protein is CASSVPLAGGLHNEQFF. The DNA for the CDR3 is TGTGCCAGCAGCGTCCCACTAGCGGGGGGACTCCACAATGAGCAGTTCTTC.

The sample holds one count of this clone. The chain joins TRBV18 to TRBJ2-3; tentative D call: TRBD1 (6 bases). Germline assignment: CDR1 KGHSH and CDR2 LQKENI. The V and J ends lost 3 bases and 3 bases respectively, with 16 bases between them. CDR3 length equals 16 residues. The CDR3 DNA follows: TGTGCCAGCTCACCGTGGGACACTCTGGGGACAGATACGCAGTATTTT. It encodes CASSPWDTLGTDTQYF. Full variable domain (missing parts from reference TRBV18 and TRBJ2-3): NAGVMQNPRHLVRRRGQEARLRCSPMKGHSHVYWYRQLPEEGLKFMVYLQKENIIDESGMPKERFSAEFPKEGPSILRIQQVVRGDSAAYFCASSPWDTLGTDTQYFGPGTRLTVL.

This clone was seen a handful of times. V is TRBV13 and J is TRBJ2-7; possibly TRBD2 for D (5 bases). V shed 5 bases and J shed 4 bases, with 18 bases lying between them. The CDR3 runs to 15 residues. The germline V gene encodes CDR1 PRHDT and CDR2 FYEKMQ (reference sequence). The DNA for the CDR3 is TGTGCCAGCAGCCCTAGAGGGAGAGTGGCATACGAGCAGTACTTC. Protein: CASSPRGRVAYEQYF.

The table lists this clone with a count of one. The gene calls are TRBV4-1 and TRBJ2-7; D tentatively fits TRBD1 or TRBD2 (5 bases each). Trimming left V 0 bases short and J 0 bases short, with 9 bases between. In germline, CDR1 is MGHRA, CDR2 YSYEKL. The length of the CDR3 is 15 residues. The CDR3, as DNA: TGCGCCAGCAGCCAAGACCCGGGACCCTCCTACGAGCAGTACTTC. Protein product: CASSQDPGPSYEQYF.

This clone is judged medium-sized. The V call is TRBV7-9, the J call TRBJ2-5; weak D call: TRBD1 (6 bases). CDR3 length equals 13 residues. The V and J ends lost 5 bases and 4 bases respectively, with 11 bases between them. Germline V lookup: CDR1 SEHNR, CDR2 FQNEAQ (reference sequence). CDR3 nucleotide sequence: TGTGCCAGCAGCCCCCCAGGGGTAGAGACCCAGTACTTC. Encoded protein: CASSPPGVETQYF. Drawing the rest from reference TRBV7-9 and TRBJ2-5, the complete variable domain is DTGVSQNPRHKITKRGQNVTFRCDPISEHNRLYWYRQTLGQGPEFLTYFQNEAQLEKSRLLSDRFSAERPKGSFSTLEIQRTEQGDSAMYLCASSPPGVETQYFGPGTRLLVL.

V gene TRBV28 combines with J gene TRBJ1-1; D perhaps matches TRBD1 (5 bases). The ends were cut back, 1 base at V and 0 bases at J, with 12 bases in the middle. CDR1 is MDHEN, CDR2 SYDVKM, per germline. CDR3 length: 16 amino acids. CDR3 region: CASSLFGTGMNTEAFF. The CDR3 bases are TGTGCCAGCAGTTTATTCGGGACGGGTATGAACACTGAAGCTTTCTTT.

This sequence joins TRBV7-3 and TRBJ1-5; D is uncertain. The V gene lost 0 bases and the J gene lost 10 bases, with 13 bases spanning the gap. The CDR3 covers 14 residues. Germline V gene sequence: CDR1 SGHTA, CDR2 FQGTGA. The DNA for the CDR3 is TGTGCCAGCAGCTTAACGCCTGGTTACAGCCCCCAGCATTTT. Translation: CASSLTPGYSPQHF. The complete variable domain, with remaining parts taken from reference TRBV7-3 and TRBJ1-5, reads GAGVSQTPSNKVTEKGKYVELRCDPISGHTALYWYRQSLGQGPEFLIYFQGTGAADDSGLPNDRFFAVRPEGSVSTLKIQRTERGDSAVYLCASSLTPGYSPQHFGDGTRLSIL.

V gene TRBV5-8 combines with J gene TRBJ2-7, with 14 bases fitting TRBD2. V shed 0 bases and J 6 bases; nucleotides not matched to a gene: 5. Germline V gene sequence: CDR1 SGHTS, CDR2 YDEGEE. The CDR3 runs to 16 residues. CDR3 nucleotides: TGTGCCAGCAGCTTGGCGACTAGCGGGGGGGCCGTCGAGCAGTACTTC. Protein sequence: CASSLATSGGAVEQYF.

V is TRBV28 and J is TRBJ2-6; TRBD1 agrees at 12 bases. Germline loops: CDR1 MDHEN, CDR2 SYDVKM. The CDR3 has 23 residues. V shed 5 bases, J shed 0 bases, and the junction held 20 bases outside the gene matches. CDR3 sequence: CASSPLGGQGAILSTSGANVLTF. The CDR3 bases are TGTGCCAGCAGTCCACTGGGGGGACAGGGGGCCATCTTATCGACCTCTGGGGCCAACGTCCTGACTTTC.

This clone was observed a few times. The chain couples TRBV10-3 to TRBJ1-3; D remains ambiguous. The CDR3 totals 15 residues. Germline-derived CDR1 and CDR2 are ENHRY and SYGVKD. With 8 bases removed from V and 0 bases from J, the gap between germline ends came to 14 bases. CDR3 nucleotide sequence: TGTGCCATCGTGTCCCCCCGGGTCTCTGGAAACACCATATATTTT. Protein: CAIVSPRVSGNTIYF.

The chain uses TRBV25-1 and TRBJ1-4; D is possibly TRBD1 (6 bases). Germline CDR1 and CDR2: MGHDK and SYGVNS. The length of the CDR3 is 15 residues. The ends were cut back, 4 bases at V and 6 bases at J, with 15 bases in the middle. CDR3 bases: TGTGCCAGCAGTGCTGGACAGTTTTTGGATGAAAAACTGTTTTTT. As protein: CASSAGQFLDEKLFF. Supplemented by reference TRBV25-1 and TRBJ1-4, the full variable domain reads EADIYQTPRYLVIGTGKKITLECSQTMGHDKMYWYQQDPGMELHLIHYSYGVNSTEKGDLSSESTVSRIRTEHFPLTLESARPSHTSQYLCASSAGQFLDEKLFFGSGTQLSVL.

This clone was recorded only once. The chain carries TRBV5-1 and TRBJ2-7; D unresolved. The CDR3 extends over 11 amino acids. Germline V gene lookup returns CDR1 SGHRS and CDR2 YFSETQ. The V end was cut by 4 bases, the J end by 5 bases, with 7 bases between. This chain's CDR3 is CASSLQDEQYF. CDR3 coding DNA: TGCGCCAGCAGCCTCCAGGACGAGCAGTACTTC.

The V and J genes are TRBV11-2 and TRBJ2-3; the match to TRBD2 covers 12 bases. Germline CDR1 SGHAT, CDR2 FQNNGV. Trimming at V came to 6 bases and at J to 5 bases, leaving 6 bases not matched to a gene. The length of the CDR3 is 15 residues. The CDR3 region is CASRRTSGVRDTQYF. The CDR3 region has the DNA TGTGCCAGCAGAAGGACTAGCGGGGTAAGAGATACGCAGTATTTT. The full variable domain, its missing parts supplied by reference TRBV11-2 and TRBJ2-3, is EAGVAQSPRYKIIEKRQSVAFWCNPISGHATLYWYQQILGQGPKLLIQFQNNGVVDDSQLPKDRFSAERLKGVDSTLKIQPAKLEDSAVYLCASRRTSGVRDTQYFGPGTRLTVL.

V gene TRBV10-3 combines with J gene TRBJ2-6; the D gene is possibly TRBD2 (5 bases). The V gene lost 3 bases and the J gene lost 0 bases, with 27 bases spanning the gap. The CDR3 is 22 amino acids. The germline gives CDR1 ENHRY, CDR2 SYGVKD. CDR3 protein: CAISETSSPEVGLGSGANVLTF. CDR3 nucleotides: TGTGCCATCAGTGAAACCTCGTCTCCGGAGGTGGGCTTGGGCTCTGGGGCCAACGTCCTGACTTTC.

The chain joins TRBV19 to TRBJ2-7, with TRBD1 matching 9 bases. Germline values: CDR1 LNHDA, CDR2 SQIVND (reference sequence). The CDR3 has 15 amino acids. V gave up 3 bases and J gave up 5 bases; unmatched junction bases: 8. CDR3 DNA: TGTGCCAGTAGTATTACCGGGACAGGGTTCCACGAGCAGTACTTC. Protein: CASSITGTGFHEQYF.